What follows describes a single TCR beta chain. Each recovered donor of Cohort 3 presented with two negative PCRs, clearance, or symptom resolution. The CDR3 runs to 14 residues. J was trimmed by 6 bases and V by 5 bases; bases with no gene match: 6. Per germline, CDR1 SEHNR and CDR2 FQNEAQ (reference sequence). How the authors handled the data: Amplified reference gene primers provided the basis for estimating nucleated cell counts. Using immunoSEQ multiplex PCR, the repertoire was profiled, and TCRdb retains in-frame clones only, with some absent. V and J calls and clone size are those listed in that table; D and trimming were worked out from the DNA. The sample carries fewer than 150,000 clones, 75% to 90% recorded once. The sample comes from a study of blood T cell repertoires in COVID-19. As for the study in general: Some COVID-19 samples were acute and others convalescent; all came from the United States, Italy and Spain. The cDNA or gDNA used as material had been derived from T cells, B-cell-depleted T cells, or PBMCs.

What was sequenced was PBMCs or T cells enriched from blood (not recorded which). The TCR was taken from a man aged 25 to 45 who had recovered from COVID-19. The J gene is TRBJ1-3, the V gene TRBV7-9; 8 bases are a match to TRBD1. The CDR3 is CASSLGTGENTIYF. As DNA, the CDR3 is TGTGCCAGCAGCCTCGGGACAGGAGAAAACACCATATATTTT.